This T cell receptor (beta chain) was sequenced during a study of blood T cell repertoires in COVID-19. Background on the study: In each case, the material was cDNA or gDNA derived from T cells, B-cell-depleted T cells, or PBMCs.

The trim removed 6 bases at V and 4 bases at J, leaving 2 bases unmatched. The CDR3 runs to 12 residues. Germline V gene sequence: CDR1 MNHEY, CDR2 SVGAGI. Enrolled through a virtual design, the participants were between 18 and 89 years of age and came from 24 US areas. Sequencing used immunoSEQ multiplex PCR; TCRdb keeps in-frame clones, though not all of them. The sample holds 250,000 or so clones, approximately 88% seen once. The rearrangement uses TRBV6-5 and TRBJ2-7, with 8 bases identical to TRBD1. Source material: PBMCs or T cells enriched from blood (not recorded which). The sequence derives from a middle-aged woman with acute COVID-19. CDR3 sequence reads: CASRGQGYEQYF. The CDR3 DNA sequence: TGTGCCAGCAGAGGACAGGGATACGAGCAGTACTTC.